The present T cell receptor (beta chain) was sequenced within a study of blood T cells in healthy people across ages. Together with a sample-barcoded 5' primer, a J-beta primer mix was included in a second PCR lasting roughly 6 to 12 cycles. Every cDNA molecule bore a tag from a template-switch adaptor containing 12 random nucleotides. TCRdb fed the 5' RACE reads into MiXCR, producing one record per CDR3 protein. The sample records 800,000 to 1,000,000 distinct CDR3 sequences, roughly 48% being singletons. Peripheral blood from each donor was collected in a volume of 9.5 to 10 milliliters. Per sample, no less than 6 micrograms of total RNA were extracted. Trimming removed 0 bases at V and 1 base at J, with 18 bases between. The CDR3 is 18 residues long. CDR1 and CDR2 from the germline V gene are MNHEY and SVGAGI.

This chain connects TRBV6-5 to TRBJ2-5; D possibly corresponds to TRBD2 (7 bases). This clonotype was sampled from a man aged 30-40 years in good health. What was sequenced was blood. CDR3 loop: CASSYSPGGQVPQETQYF. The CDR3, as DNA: TGTGCCAGCAGTTACTCGCCGGGGGGCCAGGTCCCCCAAGAGACCCAGTACTTC.